This T cell receptor (beta chain) is drawn from a study of early T cells in non-severe SARS-CoV-2 infection. Background on the study: The authors sequenced bulk RNA from unsorted whole blood, leaving chains unpaired.

The J segment lost 0 bases and the V segment lost 1 base, leaving 10 bases of the junction unmatched. Germline V gene lookup returns CDR1 KGHDR and CDR2 SFDVKD. The CDR3 is 19 residues long. Findings of the study overall: VDJdb matching skewed toward anti-spike CD8 responses, missing private and CD4 specificities.

Worth noting for this clonotype: Its antigen is as yet unknown.

Each cDNA molecule carried a unique molecular identifier. MiXCR, run by TCRdb on the 5' RACE reads, gives a single entry per CDR3 protein. This sample has roughly 20,000 distinct CDR3 sequences; around 6% occur once, and the top ten carry more than 14%. The starting material was whole blood, obtained at baseline. The chain uses TRBV24-1 and TRBJ2-3; 9 nucleotides align to TRBD1. This receptor was identified in an adult who was a healthcare worker with PCR-confirmed SARS-CoV-2 infection or an uninfected control (not recorded which). The CDR3 protein is CATSDLRTGGAYSTDTQYF. CDR3 nucleotides: TGTGCCACCAGTGATTTAAGAACAGGGGGCGCGTATAGCACAGATACGCAGTATTTT.